This T cell receptor beta chain was recovered during a study of CD8+CD57+ T cells in acquired aplastic anemia. Study-level background: The DNA of sorted CD4+ and CD8+ cells averaged approximately 3.2 ug.

CDR3 and TCR beta VDJ profiling relied on a genomic DNA template. Via MiXCR, TCRdb re-called the reads, giving one row per CDR3 protein. Here the sample spans approximately 130,000 distinct CDR3 sequences, 50% to 70% being singletons. Patients who underwent sequencing had shown CD8+CD57+ cell expansion by flow cytometry. The receptor's source is a human donor with aplastic anemia. Sequenced material: sorted CD4+, CD8+, or CD8+CD57+ T cells (not recorded which) from PBMCs.

The CDR3 region is CSGRQGGVTEAFF. The CDR3 DNA reads TGCAGCGGCCGACAGGGAGGGGTCACTGAAGCTTTCTTT. The genes are TRBV29-1 and TRBJ1-1, with TRBD1 identical over 7 bases. CDR3 length equals 13 residues. Germline lookup yields CDR1 SQVTM and CDR2 ANQGSEA. After removal of 7 bases from V and 4 bases from J, the junction contained 9 bases not matched to a gene. The full variable domain, in which reference TRBV29-1 and TRBJ1-1 provide the parts outside the CDR3, is SAVISQKPSRDICQRGTSLTIQCQVDSQVTMMFWYRQQPGQSLTLIATANQGSEATYESGFVIDKFPISRPNLTFSTLTVSNMSPEDSSIYLCSGRQGGVTEAFFGQGTRLTVV.